This T cell receptor (beta chain) was identified during a study of shared clonotypes between healthy human individuals. Assay used: immunoSEQ multiplex PCR; TCRdb lists only in-frame clones, some missing. This table holds hundreds of thousands of clones, approximately 74% found once. CDR3 length: 16 amino acids. CDR1 SGHAT and CDR2 FQNNGV come from the germline V gene. The V segment lost 5 bases and the J segment 7 bases; nucleotides outside the gene matches: 7. The table lists this clone with a few counts. The TCR sequence derives from a young man in good health. Sequenced sample: memory CD4+ T cells sorted from blood. Subset specified: CD45RA-negative fraction. J is TRBJ2-2 and V is TRBV11-2; 13 bases fit TRBD2. This chain's CDR3 is CASSQGLAGTFGELFF. CDR3 nucleotide sequence: TGTGCCAGCAGCCAGGGACTAGCGGGGACGTTCGGGGAGCTGTTTTTT.